This paragraph reports one TCR beta chain. Its antigen is unidentified. It was with a sample-barcoded 5' primer and a J-beta primer mix that a second PCR of about 7 to 12 cycles was run. TCRdb fed the 5' RACE reads into MiXCR, producing one record per CDR3 protein. The profile shows approximately 810,000 distinct CDR3 sequences, around 34% of them singletons. This record comes from a study of blood T cells in healthy people across ages. V lost 3 bases to trimming and J lost 4 bases; unmatched junction nucleotides: 8. Germline CDR1 is SGHRS and CDR2 is YFSETQ. The CDR3 runs to 15 residues. Whole-study findings and limits: The study lacked donor CMV status, which possibly confounded expanded clonotype changes. TCR beta diversity, measured per million T cells, fell in a roughly linear way with age.

Material: blood. The TCR sequence derives from a man aged 18 to 29 in good health. The J gene is TRBJ2-7, the V gene TRBV5-1; TRBD1 matches at 9 bases. CDR3 sequence reads: CASSSLGQGSYEQYF. CDR3 DNA: TGCGCCAGCAGCTCCCTGGGACAGGGTTCATACGAGCAGTACTTC.